This entry features one T cell receptor (beta chain) sequence. What it binds is not known. The sample belongs to a study of T-cell reconstitution after alpha-beta-depleted transplantation in children. Study-level findings and limits: Expanded clones from the graft, numbering several hundred, reportedly supplied alpha-beta T cells about two months after transplant. At the one-year point after transplant, T-cell counts and TCRbeta diversity were found to come mostly from T cells that had been newly produced. Some patients showed high day-60 TCRbeta diversity, which derived from surviving recipient T cells and thymic progenitors.

The CDR3 has 18 residues. CDR1 and CDR2 from the germline V gene are DFQATT and SNEGSKA (reference sequence). Trimming took 2 bases from V and 1 from J; bases not matched to a gene: 13. The library targeted TCRbeta and was prepared with unique molecular identifiers. TCRdb itself ran the PCR reads through MiXCR, one entry per CDR3 protein. The sample yields a few hundred thousand distinct CDR3 sequences, about 25% seen once. This clonotype was obtained from a girl aged 2 to 9 with Fanconi anemia, due to receive a stem cell transplant. The J gene is TRBJ2-1, the V gene TRBV20-1; 8 bases fit TRBD2. Sequenced here: PBMCs, sampled before TCRalphabeta/CD19-depleted stem cell transplant. The CDR3 here is CSARYERTSRPSYNEQFF. In DNA, the CDR3 is TGCAGTGCTAGATACGAGCGGACTAGCCGCCCTTCCTACAATGAGCAGTTCTTC.